These 10 T cell receptor beta chains originate from one sample sequenced in a study of blood T cell repertoires in COVID-19. TCRdb's table, derived via immunoSEQ multiplex PCR, lists solely in-frame clones and lacks some. Of about 280,000 clones in the sample, 85% were seen once. Sequencing was done on a sample of PBMCs or T cells enriched from blood (not recorded which). The receptors here all came from a woman in her 50s who had recovered from COVID-19.

The rearrangement links TRBV30 to TRBJ2-3; 7 bases align to TRBD2. J gave up 2 bases and V 3 bases, and 14 bases lay outside the gene matches. This CDR3 contains 17 residues. Germline-derived CDR1 and CDR2 are GTSNPN and SVGIG (reference sequence). Here the CDR3 reads CAWRGGSVGGYTDTQYF. The CDR3 nucleotides are TGTGCCTGGAGGGGGGGGTCGGTGGGCGGATACACAGATACGCAGTATTTT.

The rearrangement joins TRBV5-8 to TRBJ1-5; TRBD1 matches at 7 bases. The CDR3 is made up of 16 amino acids. Germline V gene lookup returns CDR1 SGHTS and CDR2 YDEGEE. J lost 0 bases, V lost 0 bases, and 3 bases had no gene match. CDR3 DNA sequence: TGTGCCAGCAGCTTGGACACAGGGGCTAGCAATCAGCCCCAGCATTTT. Its translation is CASSLDTGASNQPQHF. The variable domain in full, with the rest retrieved from reference TRBV5-8 and TRBJ1-5, is EAGVTQSPTHLIKTRGQQATLRCSPISGHTSVYWYQQALGLGLQFLLWYDEGEERNRGNFPPRFSGRQFPNYSSELNVNALELEDSALYLCASSLDTGASNQPQHFGDGTRLSIL.

This clone has a handful of counts. CDR3 sequence: CASSSGQIASLANTGELFF. The CDR3 DNA sequence: TGCGCCAGCAGCTCGGGACAGATAGCATCACTTGCGAACACCGGGGAGCTGTTTTTT. This sequence joins TRBV5-1 and TRBJ2-2; TRBD1 agrees at 7 bases. Germline CDR1 SGHRS, CDR2 YFSETQ. This CDR3 is 19 amino acids long. V was pared by 3 bases and J by 0 bases, with 14 bases of the junction left unmatched.

J is TRBJ1-4 and V is TRBV6-1, with 7 bases aligning to TRBD1. The CDR3 contains 14 residues. V lost 1 base and J lost 13; bases outside the gene matches: 9. Germline lookup yields CDR1 MNHNS and CDR2 SASEGT. CDR3 residues: CASSEGGTVVGLFF. The CDR3 region has the DNA TGTGCCAGCAGTGAAGGGGGGACAGTAGTTGGACTGTTTTTT.

The chain employs TRBV12-5 and TRBJ2-2, with D possibly being TRBD2 (6 bases). The length of the CDR3 is 14 residues. Germline CDR1 reads LGHNT; CDR2 reads FRNRAP. V lost 4 bases to trimming and J lost 5 bases, with 11 bases between them. The CDR3 loop reads CASGWEVYTGELFF. CDR3 DNA: TGTGCTAGTGGTTGGGAGGTTTATACCGGGGAGCTGTTTTTT.

This clone was observed a handful of times. V is TRBV10-3 and J is TRBJ2-1; 9 bases are a match to TRBD2. The CDR3 extends over 17 amino acids. With V trimmed by 0 bases and J by 1 base, 4 bases remained unmatched. Looked up from germline, CDR1 is ENHRY and CDR2 is SYGVKD. The CDR3 nucleotides are TGTGCCATCAGTGAGTCGAGCCTAGCGGGATCCTACAATGAGCAGTTCTTC. Protein product: CAISESSLAGSYNEQFF.

The rearrangement joins TRBV4-2 to TRBJ2-5; the match to TRBD2 covers 15 bases. This CDR3 is 20 amino acids long. Trimming at V came to 3 bases and at J to 1 base, leaving 12 bases not matched to a gene. CDR1 is LGHNA and CDR2 is YNFKEQ in the germline V gene. CDR3 in DNA: TGTGCCAGCAGCCATCGATTCGGGACTAGCGGGAGGACCATCCAAGAGACCCAGTACTTC. Translated: CASSHRFGTSGRTIQETQYF.

This sequence joins TRBV27 and TRBJ1-1; tentative D call: TRBD1 (5 bases). Germline V gene lookup returns CDR1 MNHEY and CDR2 SMNVEV (reference sequence). The CDR3 totals 15 residues. V was shortened by 8 bases and J by 0 bases, with 16 bases between the two germline ends. The CDR3 region has the DNA TGTGCCAGCCACCAAAAGTGGGGCTTGAACACTGAAGCTTTCTTT. It is translated as CASHQKWGLNTEAFF.

The chain uses TRBV2 and TRBJ1-5; perhaps TRBD1 as D (5 bases). V was cut by 1 base and J by 6 bases, with 13 bases left in between. The CDR3 covers 15 residues. The germline gives CDR1 SNHLY, CDR2 FYNNEI. CDR3 residues: CASSEGAGHGQPQHF. The CDR3 DNA sequence: TGTGCCAGCAGTGAAGGCGCAGGGCATGGTCAGCCCCAGCATTTT.

The J gene is TRBJ2-3, the V gene TRBV7-9; 9 nucleotides line up with TRBD2. Germline values: CDR1 SEHNR, CDR2 FQNEAQ (reference sequence). This CDR3 spans 16 amino acids. V lost 5 bases and J lost 2; bases outside the gene matches: 8. The CDR3: CASSPLGLAPTDTQYF. Written as DNA, the CDR3 is TGTGCCAGCAGCCCCCTCGGACTAGCGCCCACAGATACGCAGTATTTT.